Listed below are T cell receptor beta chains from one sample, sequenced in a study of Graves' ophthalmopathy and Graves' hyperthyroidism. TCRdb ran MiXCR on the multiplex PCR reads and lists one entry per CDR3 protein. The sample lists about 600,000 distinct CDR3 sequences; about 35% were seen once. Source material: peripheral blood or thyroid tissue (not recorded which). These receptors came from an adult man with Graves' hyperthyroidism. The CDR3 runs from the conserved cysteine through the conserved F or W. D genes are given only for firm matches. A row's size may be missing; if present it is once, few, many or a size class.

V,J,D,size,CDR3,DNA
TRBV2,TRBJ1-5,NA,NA,CASRAIRKGGQPQHF,TGTGCCAGCAGGGCGATAAGGAAGGGGGGACAGCCCCAGCATTTT
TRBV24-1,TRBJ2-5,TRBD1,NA,CATSDSRDRQETQYF,TGTGCCACCAGTGATAGCCGGGACAGACAAGAGACCCAGTACTTC
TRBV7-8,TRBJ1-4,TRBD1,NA,CASSLDSGQGSEKLFF,TGTGCCAGCAGCTTAGACTCAGGACAGGGTAGTGAAAAACTGTTTTTT
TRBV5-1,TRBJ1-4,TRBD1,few,CASSLWTGDPEKLFF,TGCGCCAGCAGCTTGTGGACAGGAGACCCTGAAAAACTGTTTTTT
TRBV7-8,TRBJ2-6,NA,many,CASSSGRSGANVLTF,TGTGCCAGCAGCTCCGGACGCTCTGGGGCCAACGTCCTGACTTTC
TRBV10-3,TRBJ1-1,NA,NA,CAISDYRVGPNTEAFF,TGTGCCATCAGTGACTACAGGGTAGGGCCGAACACTGAAGCTTTCTTT
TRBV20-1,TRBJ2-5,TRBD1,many,CSAPRQGWEETQYF,TGCAGTGCGCCTCGACAGGGGTGGGAGGAGACCCAGTACTTC
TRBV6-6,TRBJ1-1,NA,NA,CASSYSPGRITEAFF,TGTGCCAGCAGTTACTCTCCGGGACGTATCACTGAAGCTTTCTTT
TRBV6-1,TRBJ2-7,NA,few,CASSESGEYEQYF,TGTGCCAGCAGTGAATCCGGGGAGTACGAGCAGTACTTC
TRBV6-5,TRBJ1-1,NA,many,CASSLTRTAGAEAFF,TGTGCCAGCAGCCTGACTCGCACAGCGGGGGCTGAAGCTTTCTTT
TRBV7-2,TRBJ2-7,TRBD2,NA,CASSLDNSGRASYEQYF,TGTGCCAGCAGCTTAGACAACAGCGGGAGGGCCTCCTACGAGCAGTACTTC
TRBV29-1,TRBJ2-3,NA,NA,CSVEGAVSTDTQYF,TGCAGCGTTGAGGGGGCCGTGAGCACAGATACGCAGTATTTT
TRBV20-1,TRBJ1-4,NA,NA,CSARVNNEKLFF,TGCAGTGCTAGGGTTAATAATGAAAAACTGTTTTTT
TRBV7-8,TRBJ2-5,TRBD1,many,CASSFGQGGETQYF,TGTGCCAGCAGCTTTGGACAGGGCGGGGAGACCCAGTACTTC
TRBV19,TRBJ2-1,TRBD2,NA,CASIRGVAGYNEQFF,TGTGCCAGTATCCGAGGGGTAGCGGGATACAATGAGCAGTTCTTC
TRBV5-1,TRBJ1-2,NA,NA,CASSPDGTSGYTF,TGCGCCAGCAGCCCAGACGGGACATCCGGCTACACCTTC
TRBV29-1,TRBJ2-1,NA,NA,CSVDLYNEQFF,TGCAGCGTTGACCTCTACAATGAGCAGTTCTTC
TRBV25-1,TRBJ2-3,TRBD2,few,CASSVRRGVAGFTDTQYF,TGTGCCAGCAGCGTAAGACGGGGGGTAGCGGGATTCACAGATACGCAGTATTTT
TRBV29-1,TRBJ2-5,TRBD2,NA,CSVIPGLQETQYF,TGCAGCGTTATCCCGGGACTACAAGAGACCCAGTACTTC
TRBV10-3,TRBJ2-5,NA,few,CAISGGPGETQYF,TGTGCCATCAGTGGCGGGCCAGGAGAGACCCAGTACTTC
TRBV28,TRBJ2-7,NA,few,CASGSGAPGEQYF,TGTGCCAGCGGATCGGGAGCCCCGGGGGAGCAGTACTTC
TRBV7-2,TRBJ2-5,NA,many,CASSLARGVEETQYF,TGTGCCAGCAGCTTAGCGCGAGGGGTAGAGGAGACCCAGTACTTC
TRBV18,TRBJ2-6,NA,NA,CASSPPGLPGANVLTF,TGTGCCAGCTCACCACCGGGGTTACCTGGGGCCAACGTCCTGACTTTC
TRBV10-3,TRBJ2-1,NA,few,CAIASGGGHEQFF,TGTGCCATTGCTAGCGGAGGGGGCCATGAGCAGTTCTTC
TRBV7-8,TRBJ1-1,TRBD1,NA,CASSPDRTRNTEAFF,TGTGCCAGCAGCCCGGACAGGACAAGGAACACTGAAGCTTTCTTT
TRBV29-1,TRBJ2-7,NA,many,CSVEDGTYEQYF,TGCAGCGTCGAGGACGGAACCTACGAGCAGTACTTC
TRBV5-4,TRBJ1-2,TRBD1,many,CASSPPTGDGGYTF,TGTGCCAGCAGCCCCCCCACAGGGGATGGTGGCTACACCTTC
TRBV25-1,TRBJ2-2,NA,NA,CASSDIANTGELLF,TGTGCCAGCAGTGACATAGCGAACACTGGGGAGCTGCTTTTT
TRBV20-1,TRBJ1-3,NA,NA,CSARDDSGSGNTIYF,TGCAGTGCTAGAGATGATTCCGGGTCTGGAAACACCATATATTTT
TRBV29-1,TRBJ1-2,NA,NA,CSVQGLANYGYTF,TGCAGCGTGCAGGGCCTGGCGAACTATGGCTACACCTTC
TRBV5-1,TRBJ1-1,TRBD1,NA,CASSEGQGMSEAFF,TGCGCCAGCAGCGAGGGACAGGGTATGTCTGAAGCTTTCTTT
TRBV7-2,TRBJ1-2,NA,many,CASSLSSGPLDYGYTF,TGTGCCAGCAGCTTATCGTCAGGGCCCCTGGACTATGGCTACACCTTC
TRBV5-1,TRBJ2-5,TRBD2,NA,CASSLWVGGADTQYF,TGCGCCAGCAGCTTGTGGGTCGGGGGGGCAGATACGCAGTACTTC
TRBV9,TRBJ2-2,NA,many,CASSAGNTGELFF,TGTGCCAGCAGCGCAGGGAACACCGGGGAGCTGTTTTTT
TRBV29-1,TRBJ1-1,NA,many,CSGRGSQGTEAFF,TGCAGCGGGAGGGGGTCTCAAGGCACTGAAGCTTTCTTT
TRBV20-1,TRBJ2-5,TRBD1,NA,CSAEARDSIETQYF,TGCAGTGCTGAGGCAAGGGACAGCATCGAGACCCAGTACTTC
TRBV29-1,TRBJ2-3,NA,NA,CSVEGTIDTQYF,TGCAGCGTTGAAGGGACTATAGATACGCAGTATTTT
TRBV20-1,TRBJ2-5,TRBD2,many,CSARDPTSGRKETQYF,TGCAGTGCTAGAGATCCGACTAGCGGGAGGAAAGAGACCCAGTACTTC
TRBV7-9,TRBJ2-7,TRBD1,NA,CASSLRTGGPHEQYF,TGCGCCAGCAGCTTGAGAACAGGGGGCCCCCACGAGCAGTACTTC
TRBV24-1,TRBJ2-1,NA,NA,CATSDEVNEQFF,TGTGCCACCAGTGACGAGGTCAATGAGCAGTTCTTC
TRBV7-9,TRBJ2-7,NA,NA,CASSLMPGGFDEQYF,TGTGCCAGCAGCTTAATGCCAGGGGGGTTCGACGAGCAGTACTTC
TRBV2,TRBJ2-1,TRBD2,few,CASSLGGGANEQFF,TGTGCCAGCAGTTTAGGCGGGGGAGCAAATGAGCAGTTCTTC
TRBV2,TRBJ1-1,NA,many,CATGIEAFF,TGTGCCACCGGGATTGAAGCTTTCTTT
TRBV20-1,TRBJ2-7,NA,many,CSARGVGPYEQYF,TGCAGTGCGAGGGGAGTCGGGCCCTACGAGCAGTACTTC
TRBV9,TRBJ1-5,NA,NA,CASSGGPGGGDQPQHF,TGTGCCAGCAGCGGCGGCCCGGGCGGGGGCGATCAGCCCCAGCATTTT
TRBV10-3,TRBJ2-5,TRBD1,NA,CAISDGDRAKETQYF,TGTGCCATCAGTGACGGGGACAGGGCTAAAGAGACCCAGTACTTC
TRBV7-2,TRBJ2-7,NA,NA,CASSLVVGDAVPRPGGLYEQYF,TGTGCCAGCAGCTTAGTAGTCGGGGACGCAGTACCCCGTCCAGGGGGGTTATACGAGCAGTACTTC
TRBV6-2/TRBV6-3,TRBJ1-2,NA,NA,CASRSDRSKGYTF,TGTGCCAGCAGATCGGACCGTTCGAAAGGCTACACCTTC
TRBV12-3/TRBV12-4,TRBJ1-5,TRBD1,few,CASSFWTGNQPQHF,TGTGCCAGCAGTTTCTGGACAGGGAATCAGCCCCAGCATTTT
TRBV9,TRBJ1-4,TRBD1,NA,CASSQWDRDGEKLFF,TGTGCCAGCAGCCAGTGGGACAGGGACGGGGAAAAACTGTTTTTT
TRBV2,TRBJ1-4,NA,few,CASSEARAGSRRDEKLFF,TGTGCCAGCAGTGAAGCGCGTGCAGGGTCTCGTCGTGATGAAAAACTGTTTTTT
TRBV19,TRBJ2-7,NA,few,CASSSGTVEQYF,TGTGCCAGTAGCTCCGGGACTGTCGAGCAGTACTTC
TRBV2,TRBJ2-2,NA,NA,CASTRTQNTGELFF,TGTGCCAGCACTAGGACACAGAACACCGGGGAGCTGTTTTTT
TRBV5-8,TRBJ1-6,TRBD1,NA,CASSYNRGDNSPLHF,TGTGCCAGCAGCTACAACAGGGGGGATAATTCACCCCTCCACTTT
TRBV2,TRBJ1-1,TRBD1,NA,CASSEARGGQGLRAFF,TGTGCCAGCAGTGAAGCGCGTGGGGGACAGGGACTTAGAGCTTTCTTT